This entry concerns a single TCR beta chain. This CDR3 is 11 amino acids long. Germline V gene data show CDR1 as DFQATT and CDR2 as SNEGSKA (reference sequence). Trimming left V 6 bases short and J 4 bases short, with 7 bases between. The entry originates in a study of Ad26.COV2.S vaccination and SARS-CoV-2 variants. Assay used: immunoSEQ multiplex PCR; TCRdb lists only in-frame clones, some missing. This sample has over 130,000 clones; about nine tenths occur once, and the top ten carry 5%. The TCR originated in a human donor who had recovered from COVID-19. V is TRBV20-1 and J is TRBJ2-1; D is perhaps TRBD1 (5 bases). The material sequenced was peripheral blood, taken after recovery from COVID-19. CDR3 sequence: CSADRYNEQFF. CDR3 DNA: TGCAGTGCCGACAGATACAATGAGCAGTTCTTC.